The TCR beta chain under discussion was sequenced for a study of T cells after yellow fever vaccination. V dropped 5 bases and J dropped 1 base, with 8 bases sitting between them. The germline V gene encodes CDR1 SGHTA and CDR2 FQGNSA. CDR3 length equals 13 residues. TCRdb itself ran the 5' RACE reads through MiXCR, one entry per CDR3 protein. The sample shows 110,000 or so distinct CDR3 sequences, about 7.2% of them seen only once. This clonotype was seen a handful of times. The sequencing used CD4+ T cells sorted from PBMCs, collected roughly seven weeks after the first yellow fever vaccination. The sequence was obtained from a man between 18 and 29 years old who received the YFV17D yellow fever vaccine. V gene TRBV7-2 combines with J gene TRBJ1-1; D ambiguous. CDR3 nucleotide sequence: TGTGCCAGCAGCAGGACCCCGAACACTGAAGCTTTCTTT. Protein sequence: CASSRTPNTEAFF.